This TCR beta chain was identified during a study of PD-L1 blockade in urothelial cancer (dated by TCRdb to 2016 to 2017). With regard to the full study: All patients started therapy in about 2014 and received atezolizumab 1,200 mg intravenously every 3 weeks. About nine tenths of the roughly 29 patients were males with bladder-origin urothelial cancer, and about 60% of the 29 reported a prior smoking history. Patients had an ECOG performance status of 0 or 1 and had received between 0 and 3 prior chemotherapy regimens. Blood samples were analyzed at 3 weeks after treatment start (second dose) and at 6 weeks after treatment start. A median of roughly 140,000 T cells and 80,000 to 100,000 unique TCRs was obtained from blood samples, and a median clonality of roughly 0.08 was observed. The study was an exploratory multi-omic analysis of somatic, immune and clinical correlates of response to PD-L1 blockade with atezolizumab in urothelial cancer. TCR sequencing covered pretreatment tumor samples and matched, serially collected peripheral blood taken before and after atezolizumab treatment. Durable clinical benefit was defined as a progression-free survival longer than 6 months, and TCR features were additionally tested against progression-free survival and overall survival. Whole exome sequencing and RNA sequencing of pretreatment tumors were performed alongside TCR sequencing in the same patients. Under ten patients achieved durable clinical benefit and some 21 did not. Pretreatment blood TCR-seq was available for twenty-nine patients, at least one posttreatment blood collection was obtained for some 24 patients, and tumor TCR-seq was available for some 24 patients.

General study outcomes and caveats: Greater expansion of tumor-associated TCR clones in peripheral blood 3 weeks after the start of treatment was observed in patients with durable benefit (n ≈ 22, p = 0.022). Because the sample size was small (n ≈ 29) and many of the analyses were exploratory, the results are meant to be hypothesis-generating. Improved progression-free and overall survival was found to be associated with pretreatment peripheral blood TCR clonality below the median.

Synthetic TCR analog templates were spiked into each PCR to estimate absolute template abundance from read counts. The immunoSEQ assay used bias-controlled V and J gene primers to amplify TCRbeta CDR3 regions from genomic DNA. Sequencing of rearranged TCRbeta segments was performed at approximately 20X coverage. Turning to the authors' computational methods: Sequencing errors were corrected by clustering, and CDR3s were annotated against IMGT so that V, D and J genes could be assigned. Out-of-frame and stop-codon sequences were excluded, and only productive TCRbeta rearrangements were used in downstream analyses. To compute clonality, Shannon entropy was normalized by the log of the number of unique productive sequences and then subtracted from one. Fisher's exact test with Benjamini-Hochberg correction, at a threshold of adjusted p below 0.01, was used to find clones that differed between time points or between blood and tumor. Here the immuneACCESS table is served through TCRdb, limited to in-frame sequences with V and J called. Missing clones are a known gap in these copies; in checked studies unresolved V genes cover under half, and the rest lacks a known reason. V and J calls and clone size come straight from that table; D and trimming were deduced from the DNA. The sample includes roughly 100,000 clones, with roughly 88% observed a single time. Of the sample, about 2.2% is held by the ten largest clones.

The CDR3 goes from the cysteine to the phenylalanine over 14 residues. The DNA shown is the 42-base CDR3, in frame from base 1. V is reduced by 3 bases and J by 2 bases, leaving a spacing of 11 bases between them. According to the germline V gene, CDR1 reads SGDLS and CDR2 reads YYNGEE. The cohort included under 35 patients with locally advanced or metastatic urothelial carcinoma who were treated at Memorial Sloan Kettering on a trial protocol. Peripheral blood mononuclear cells were collected pretreatment and during treatment, at between 1 and 8 total time points per patient. The Qiagen DNeasy Blood extraction kit was used to purify genomic DNA from total PBMCs and tumor samples. PBMCs were collected pretreatment and during treatment, and were isolated and stored as previously described. This clone was detected once. What antigen it recognizes has not been identified. Per-base qualities were not stored, and no clone one base away is much larger.

This chain is built from TRBV9 and TRBJ2-5; the best D guess is TRBD1, with 6 bases matching. The sequence derives from a middle-aged man with urothelial cancer. Sequenced material: PBMCs, taken around atezolizumab (anti-PD-L1) treatment. At the DNA level, the sequence is TGTGCCAGCAGCGCCCGACAGGATCAAGAGACCCAGTACTTC. The translation is CASSARQDQETQYF. With the rest looked up from the reference TRBV9 and TRBJ2-5 genes rather than sequenced, the full variable domain is DSGVTQTPKHLITATGQRVTLRCSPRSGDLSVYWYQQSLDQGLQFLIQYYNGEERAKGNILERFSAQQFPDLHSELNLSSLELGDSALYFCASSARQDQETQYFGPGTRLLVL.